The text below deals with one TCR beta chain. Its antigen is unknown. The data stem from a study of human T cells and chemical hapten exposure. Study overall: Donors were sensitized with 2% DPC on the upper inner arm.

As the library was built, unique molecular identifiers were attached to individual cDNA molecules. TCRdb re-called the RACE reads with MiXCR, one entry per CDR3 protein. The repertoire holds some 200,000 distinct CDR3 sequences, more than 20% seen once, with about 7% in the top ten. General observations from the study: Among TCRs, those above 1 in 1000 frequency were unaffected by DPC sensitization.

Unmatched junction bases numbered 9, after V lost 5 bases and J lost 5 bases. Germline CDR1 MNHEY, CDR2 SVGAGI. The CDR3 is 16 amino acids. Time point specified: patch test 1, 2 weeks after DPC sensitization. Treatment reported: therapeutic diphenylcyclopropenone sensitization with weekly scalp DPC. The starting material, unfractionated whole blood, was used for total RNA extraction. Sequenced material: whole blood, taken in connection with sensitization to the hapten diphenylcyclopropenone (DPC). This sequence joins TRBV6-5 and TRBJ2-2; the match to TRBD1 covers 9 bases. The TCR was taken from a woman in her 50s with alopecia areata. Some clones in this sample may be carry-over from other donors' samples. In nucleotides, the CDR3 is TGTGCCAGCAGTAAGCCCACAGGGGGCCCGACCGGGGAGCTGTTTTTT. Encoded protein: CASSKPTGGPTGELFF.